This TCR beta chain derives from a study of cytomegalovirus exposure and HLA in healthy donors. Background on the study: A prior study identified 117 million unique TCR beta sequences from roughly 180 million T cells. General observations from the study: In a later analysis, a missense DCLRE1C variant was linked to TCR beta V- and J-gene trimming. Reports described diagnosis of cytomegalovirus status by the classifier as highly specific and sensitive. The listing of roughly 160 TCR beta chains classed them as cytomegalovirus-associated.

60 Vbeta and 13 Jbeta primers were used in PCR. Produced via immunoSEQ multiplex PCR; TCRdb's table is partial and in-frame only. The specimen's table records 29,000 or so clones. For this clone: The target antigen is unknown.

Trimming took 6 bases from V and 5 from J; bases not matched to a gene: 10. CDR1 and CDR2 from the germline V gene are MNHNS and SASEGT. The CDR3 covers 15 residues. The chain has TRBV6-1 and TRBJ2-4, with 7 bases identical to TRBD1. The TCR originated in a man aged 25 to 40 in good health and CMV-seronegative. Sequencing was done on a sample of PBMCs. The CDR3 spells CASSQPYDRENIQYF. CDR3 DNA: TGTGCCAGCAGCCAACCTTATGACAGGGAAAACATTCAGTACTTC.